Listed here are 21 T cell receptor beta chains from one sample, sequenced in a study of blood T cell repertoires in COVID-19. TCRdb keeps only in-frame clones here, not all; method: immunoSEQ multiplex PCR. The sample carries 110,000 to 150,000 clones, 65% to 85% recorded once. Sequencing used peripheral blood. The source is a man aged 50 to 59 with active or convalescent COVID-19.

DNA of the CDR3: TGTGCCAGTAGTGGGGGACTAGCGGAAAGGCTTTACGAGCAGTACTTC. Its translation is CASSGGLAERLYEQYF. The rearrangement joins TRBV19 to TRBJ2-7; TRBD2 agrees at 11 bases. The ends lost 5 bases at V and 4 bases at J; junction bases unmatched: 10. Germline CDR1 reads LNHDA; CDR2 reads SQIVND (reference sequence). The CDR3 spans 16 residues.

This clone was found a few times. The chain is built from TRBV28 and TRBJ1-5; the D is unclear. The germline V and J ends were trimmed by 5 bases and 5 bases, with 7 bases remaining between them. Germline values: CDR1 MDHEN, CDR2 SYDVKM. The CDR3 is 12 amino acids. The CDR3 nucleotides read TGTGCCAGCAGTATCATAGATCAGCCCCAGCATTTT. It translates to CASSIIDQPQHF.

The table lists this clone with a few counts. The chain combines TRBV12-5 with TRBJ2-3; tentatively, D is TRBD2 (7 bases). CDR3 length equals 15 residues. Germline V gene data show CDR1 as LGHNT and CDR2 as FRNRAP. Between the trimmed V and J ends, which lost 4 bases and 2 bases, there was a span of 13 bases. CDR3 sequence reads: CASGSGRGLTDTQYF. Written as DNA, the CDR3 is TGTGCTAGTGGTTCCGGGCGGGGGCTCACAGATACGCAGTATTTT.

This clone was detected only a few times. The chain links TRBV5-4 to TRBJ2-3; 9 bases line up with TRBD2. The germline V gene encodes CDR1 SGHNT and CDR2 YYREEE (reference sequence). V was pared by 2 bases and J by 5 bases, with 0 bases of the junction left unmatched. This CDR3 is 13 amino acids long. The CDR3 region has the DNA TGTGCCAGCAGCTTTAGCGGGGGAGATACGCAGTATTTT. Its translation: CASSFSGGDTQYF.

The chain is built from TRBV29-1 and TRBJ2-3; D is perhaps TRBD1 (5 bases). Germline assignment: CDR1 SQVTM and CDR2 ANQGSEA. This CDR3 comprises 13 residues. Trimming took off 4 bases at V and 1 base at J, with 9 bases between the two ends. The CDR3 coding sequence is TGCAGCGTTGGGACATCTGGCACAGATACGCAGTATTTT. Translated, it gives CSVGTSGTDTQYF.

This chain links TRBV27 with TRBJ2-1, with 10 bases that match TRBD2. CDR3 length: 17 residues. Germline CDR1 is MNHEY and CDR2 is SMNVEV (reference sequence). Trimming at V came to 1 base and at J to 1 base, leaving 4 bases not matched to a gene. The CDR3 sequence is CASSLLALAGSYNEQFF. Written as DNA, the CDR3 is TGTGCCAGCAGTTTATTAGCACTAGCGGGATCCTACAATGAGCAGTTCTTC.

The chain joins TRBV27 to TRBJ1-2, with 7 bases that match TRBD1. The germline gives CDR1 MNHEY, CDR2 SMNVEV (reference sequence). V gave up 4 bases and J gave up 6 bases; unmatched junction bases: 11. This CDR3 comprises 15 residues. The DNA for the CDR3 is TGTGCCAGCAGTTCGCTTCCGGACAGGCTCGATGGCTACACCTTC. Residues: CASSSLPDRLDGYTF.

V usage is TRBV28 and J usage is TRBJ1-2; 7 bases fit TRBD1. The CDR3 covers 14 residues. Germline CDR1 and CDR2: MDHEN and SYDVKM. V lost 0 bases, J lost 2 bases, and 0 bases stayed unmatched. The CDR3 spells CASSLWGQNYGYTF. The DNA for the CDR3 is TGTGCCAGCAGTTTATGGGGACAGAACTATGGCTACACCTTC.

As DNA, the CDR3 is TGTGCCAGCAGTTACGAGGCTAGCCAGACCGGGGAGCTGTTTTTT. Encoded protein: CASSYEASQTGELFF. The rearrangement links TRBV6-2 or TRBV6-3 to TRBJ2-2; a possible D gene is TRBD2 (5 bases). CDR3 length: 15 amino acids. Trimming cost V 2 bases and J 5 bases, with 12 bases left between them. CDR1 MNHEY and CDR2 SVGEGT come from the germline V gene.

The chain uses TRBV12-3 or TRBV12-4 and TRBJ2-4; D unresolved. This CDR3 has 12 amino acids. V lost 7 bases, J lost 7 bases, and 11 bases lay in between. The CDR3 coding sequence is TGTGCCAGCACTTTGAACTCTAACATTCAGTACTTC. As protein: CASTLNSNIQYF.

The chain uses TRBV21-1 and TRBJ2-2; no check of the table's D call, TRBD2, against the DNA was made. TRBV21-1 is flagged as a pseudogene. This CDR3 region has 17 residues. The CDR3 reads CASTAKRRDLPTGELFF. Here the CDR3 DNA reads TGTGCCAGCACCGCAAAACGGCGGGACCTCCCCACCGGGGAGCTGTTTTTT.

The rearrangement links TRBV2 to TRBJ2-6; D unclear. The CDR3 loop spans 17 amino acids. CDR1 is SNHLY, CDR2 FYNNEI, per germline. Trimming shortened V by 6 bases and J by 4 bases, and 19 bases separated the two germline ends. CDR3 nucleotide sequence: TGTGCCAGCAGCCGTCGTCCGGTCCCACCGGGGGCCAACGTCCTGACTTTC. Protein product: CASSRRPVPPGANVLTF.

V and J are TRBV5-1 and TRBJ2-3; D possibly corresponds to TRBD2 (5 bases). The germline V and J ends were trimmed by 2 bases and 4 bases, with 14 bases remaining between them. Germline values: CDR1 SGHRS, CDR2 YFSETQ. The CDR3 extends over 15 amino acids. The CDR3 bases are TGCGCCAGCAGCTTCAGCGGAGAAAGGGCAGATACGCAGTATTTT. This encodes CASSFSGERADTQYF.

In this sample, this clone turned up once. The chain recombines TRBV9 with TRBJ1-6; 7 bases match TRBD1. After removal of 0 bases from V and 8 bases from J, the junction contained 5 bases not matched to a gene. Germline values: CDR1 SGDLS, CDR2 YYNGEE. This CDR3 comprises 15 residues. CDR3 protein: CASSVGGRGDSPLHF. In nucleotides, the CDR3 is TGTGCCAGCAGCGTAGGGGGCAGGGGGGATTCACCCCTCCACTTT.

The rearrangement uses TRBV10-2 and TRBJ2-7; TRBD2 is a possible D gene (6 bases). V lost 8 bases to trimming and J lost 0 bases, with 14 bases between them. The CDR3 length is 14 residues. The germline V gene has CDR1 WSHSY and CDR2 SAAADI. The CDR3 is CASGLAGSSYEQYF. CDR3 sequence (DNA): TGCGCCAGCGGATTGGCGGGATCCTCCTACGAGCAGTACTTC.

Here the CDR3 reads CASSRTGVYSPLHF. For the CDR3, the DNA is TGTGCCAGCTCTAGGACAGGGGTTTATTCACCCCTCCACTTT. V gene TRBV7-9 combines with J gene TRBJ1-6; 9 bases are a match to TRBD1. V was pared by 8 bases and J by 8 bases, with 7 bases of the junction left unmatched. CDR1 is SEHNR and CDR2 is FQNEAQ in the germline V gene (reference sequence). This CDR3 comprises 14 residues.

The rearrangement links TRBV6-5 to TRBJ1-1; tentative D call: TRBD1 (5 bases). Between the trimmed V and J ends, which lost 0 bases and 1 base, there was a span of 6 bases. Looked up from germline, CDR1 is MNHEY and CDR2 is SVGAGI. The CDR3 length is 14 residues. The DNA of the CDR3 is TGTGCCAGCAGTTACTCAGGGGCGAACACTGAAGCTTTCTTT. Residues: CASSYSGANTEAFF.

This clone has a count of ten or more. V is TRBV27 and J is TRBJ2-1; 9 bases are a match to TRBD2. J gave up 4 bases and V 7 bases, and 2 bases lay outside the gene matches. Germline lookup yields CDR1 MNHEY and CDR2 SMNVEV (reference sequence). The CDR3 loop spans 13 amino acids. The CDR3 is CASMLAGYNEQFF. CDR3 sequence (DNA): TGTGCCAGCATGCTAGCGGGATACAATGAGCAGTTCTTC.

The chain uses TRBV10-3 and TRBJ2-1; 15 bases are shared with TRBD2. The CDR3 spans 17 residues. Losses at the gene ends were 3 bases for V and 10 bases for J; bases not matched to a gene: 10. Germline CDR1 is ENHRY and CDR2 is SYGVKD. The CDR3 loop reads CAISDTAGLAGGGEQFF. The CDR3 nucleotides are TGTGCCATCAGTGATACCGCGGGACTAGCGGGAGGAGGGGAGCAGTTCTTC.

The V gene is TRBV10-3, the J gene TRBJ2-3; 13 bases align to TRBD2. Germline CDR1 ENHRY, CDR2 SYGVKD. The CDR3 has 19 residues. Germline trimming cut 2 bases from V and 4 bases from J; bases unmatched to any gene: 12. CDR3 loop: CAISEPWTSGSRSPDTQYF. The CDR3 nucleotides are TGTGCCATCAGTGAGCCGTGGACTAGCGGGAGTCGGAGCCCAGATACGCAGTATTTT.

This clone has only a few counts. CDR3 sequence reads: CATSGGSNTGELFF. In nucleotides, the CDR3 is TGTGCCACCAGTGGTGGGAGCAACACCGGGGAGCTGTTTTTT. The chain recombines TRBV24-1 with TRBJ2-2; the D gene is possibly TRBD2 (5 bases). Germline V gene lookup returns CDR1 KGHDR and CDR2 SFDVKD. With 5 bases removed from V and 2 bases from J, the gap between germline ends came to 8 bases. This CDR3 region has 14 residues.